The 2 T cell receptor beta chains below all came from one sample that was sequenced in a study. MiXCR was run by TCRdb on the 5' RACE reads, yielding one entry per CDR3 protein. The data show 60,000 to 65,000 distinct CDR3 sequences, with approximately 23% seen just once and 2.9% held by the top ten. Input material: memory CD4+ T cells sorted from a lymph node. Regarding subset: memory CD4+ T cells, CD4+CD45RO+CD25-. These receptors were taken from a female donor with breast cancer.

A remark on this clonotype: Sequence at one end of the junction differs from germline and may be a read error. The CDR3 region has the DNA TGTGTCAGCTCCCGAGACAGGGATGGCACTGAAGCTTTCTTT. Its protein is CVSSRDRDGTEAFF. This chain uses TRBV18 with TRBJ1-1, with 7 nucleotides matching TRBD1. The CDR3 covers 14 residues. Germline V gene data show CDR1 as KGHSH and CDR2 as LQKENI.

The table lists this clonotype with a few counts. The V call is TRBV4-2, the J call TRBJ2-5, with a weak D call TRBD2 (6 bases). CDR1 is LGHNA and CDR2 is YNFKEQ in the germline V gene. V gave up 3 bases and J gave up 4 bases, with 15 bases separating them. The CDR3 loop spans 15 amino acids. The CDR3 sequence is CASSQDYGKAETQYF. For the CDR3, the DNA is TGTGCCAGCAGCCAGGACTATGGCAAGGCAGAGACCCAGTACTTC.